These 22 T cell receptor beta chains came from one sample sequenced in a study of blood T cell repertoires in COVID-19. Generated by immunoSEQ multiplex PCR, the TCRdb table keeps only in-frame clones and is missing some. The data hold under 350,000 clones, with approximately 83% observed a single time. The specimen was peripheral blood. The receptors originated from a woman in her 70s with acute or convalescent COVID-19.

The V call is TRBV30, the J call TRBJ1-6; no clear D. The CDR3 length is 13 residues. The V end was cut by 4 bases, the J end by 8 bases, with 12 bases between. CDR1 is GTSNPN, CDR2 SVGIG, per germline (reference sequence). CDR3 nucleotide sequence: TGTGCCTGGACTCGTCTGAGAGATTCACCCCTCCACTTT. Translation: CAWTRLRDSPLHF.

The chain links TRBV2 to TRBJ2-1; D might be TRBD1 (6 bases). The germline V gene encodes CDR1 SNHLY and CDR2 FYNNEI. This CDR3 is built from 12 residues. With 5 bases removed from V and 12 bases from J, the gap between germline ends came to 14 bases. This CDR3 reads CASSLGAQGQFF. Here the CDR3 DNA reads TGTGCCAGCAGTTTGGGGGCCCAAGGGCAGTTCTTC. Looking up the rest from reference TRBV2 and TRBJ2-1 gives the full variable domain: EPEVTQTPSHQVTQMGQEVILRCVPISNHLYFYWYRQILGQKVEFLVSFYNNEISEKSEIFDDQFSVERPDGSNFTLKIRSTKLEDSAMYFCASSLGAQGQFFGPGTRLTVL.

The chain has TRBV4-1 and TRBJ1-1; D is ambiguous. Trimming took 4 bases from V and 0 from J, leaving 9 bases between them. The CDR3 extends over 14 amino acids. Germline loops: CDR1 MGHRA, CDR2 YSYEKL. The CDR3, as DNA: TGCGCCAGCAGCCCGCTCGGTCTGAACACTGAAGCTTTCTTT. It codes for CASSPLGLNTEAFF.

The chain is built from TRBV6-5 and TRBJ1-1, with 7 bases matching TRBD1. V was clipped by 6 bases and J by 11 bases; unmatched bases: 12. The germline V gene encodes CDR1 MNHEY and CDR2 SVGAGI. The CDR3 loop spans 13 amino acids. CDR3 DNA: TGTGCCAGCAGACCGATGCAGGGGGTTGGGGCTTTCTTT. Protein product: CASRPMQGVGAFF.

The V call is TRBV2, the J call TRBJ1-2; D gene ambiguous. Germline V CDR1 and CDR2: SNHLY, FYNNEI. Deletions cut 3 bases from V and 4 bases from J, with 3 bases between. This CDR3 is built from 11 residues. The CDR3 DNA sequence: TGTGCCAGCAGTGAGGCCTATGGCTACACCTTC. It encodes CASSEAYGYTF. Together with reference TRBV2 and TRBJ1-2, the CDR3 gives the full variable domain: EPEVTQTPSHQVTQMGQEVILRCVPISNHLYFYWYRQILGQKVEFLVSFYNNEISEKSEIFDDQFSVERPDGSNFTLKIRSTKLEDSAMYFCASSEAYGYTFGSGTRLTVV.

Written as DNA, the CDR3 is TGTGCCTGGAGTCCCACTTCCGGGACAGGGGGCTCGTGGGAAAAACTGTTTTTT. This codes for CAWSPTSGTGGSWEKLFF. The chain is built from TRBV30 and TRBJ1-4; 12 bases align to TRBD1. Germline trimming cut 2 bases from V and 8 bases from J; bases unmatched to any gene: 15. Germline V lookup: CDR1 GTSNPN, CDR2 SVGIG (reference sequence). The CDR3 contains 18 residues.

In the case of this clone: The junction does not match germline at one end; this may be a read error. At the DNA level, this CDR3 is encoded by other sequences in the same sample as well. The chain carries TRBV3-1 (or the pseudogene TRBV3-2) and TRBJ1-6; 8 bases match TRBD1. CDR1 LGHDT and CDR2 YNNKEL come from the germline V gene (reference sequence). CDR3 length equals 14 residues. This CDR3 is CASSPDRENSPLHF. The CDR3 DNA reads as TGTGCTAGCAGCCCGGACAGGGAAAATTCACCCCTCCACTTT.

The chain employs TRBV7-9 and TRBJ1-2; TRBD1 matches 7 bases. V dropped 1 base and J dropped 4; count of bases not matched to a gene: 3. Germline V gene data show CDR1 as SEHNR and CDR2 as FQNEAQ (reference sequence). This CDR3 has 14 amino acids. CDR3 sequence reads: CASSLEDRFYGYTF. The DNA for the CDR3 is TGTGCCAGCAGCTTAGAGGACAGGTTCTATGGCTACACCTTC.

The chain has TRBV2 and TRBJ2-5, with 7 positions matching TRBD2. Unmatched junction bases numbered 9, after V lost 6 bases and J lost 2 bases. The CDR3 spans 15 residues. CDR1 is SNHLY and CDR2 is FYNNEI in the germline V gene. Here the CDR3 DNA reads TGTGCCAGCAGAAGGAGCAGCGGGGCTCAAGAGACCCAGTACTTC. The encoded protein is CASRRSSGAQETQYF.

On this clone itself: Other DNA sequences of this sample code for an identical CDR3. The gene calls are TRBV5-1 and TRBJ2-1; 10 bases fit TRBD2. This CDR3 has 15 residues. Germline CDR1 reads SGHRS; CDR2 reads YFSETQ. V trimming: 2 bases; J trimming: 1 base; junction bases outside the gene matches: 0. The CDR3 coding sequence is TGCGCCAGCAGCTTACTAGCGGGGTCCTACAATGAGCAGTTCTTC. The encoded protein is CASSLLAGSYNEQFF.

J is TRBJ2-1 and V is TRBV19, with 12 bases aligning to TRBD2. The CDR3 is 17 residues long. The junction had 6 bases not matched to a gene; V was cut back by 0 bases and J by 6 bases. Germline CDR1 and CDR2: LNHDA and SQIVND (reference sequence). The CDR3 sequence: CASSIDPLGLAGNEQFF. CDR3 in DNA: TGTGCCAGTAGTATAGATCCCCTGGGACTAGCGGGCAATGAGCAGTTCTTC.

V gene TRBV2 combines with J gene TRBJ1-4, with D maybe TRBD1 (5 bases). Germline V gene lookup returns CDR1 SNHLY and CDR2 FYNNEI. V gave up 8 bases and J gave up 0 bases, with 10 bases separating them. The CDR3 has 14 residues. The CDR3 loop is CASRTGATNEKLFF. CDR3 DNA: TGTGCCAGCCGTACGGGGGCAACTAATGAAAAACTGTTTTTT.

For this clone: The same CDR3 arises from other DNA sequences in this sample as well. The chain joins TRBV13 to TRBJ2-7, with 7 positions matching TRBD1. CDR1 is PRHDT and CDR2 is FYEKMQ in the germline V gene (reference sequence). V trimming: 5 bases; J trimming: 0 bases; junction bases outside the gene matches: 4. The CDR3 sequence is 14 residues long. CDR3 amino acids: CASSLRDSSYEQYF. CDR3 in DNA: TGTGCCAGCAGCCTCCGGGACAGCTCCTACGAGCAGTACTTC.

The chain couples TRBV3-1 (or the pseudogene TRBV3-2) to TRBJ1-2; 10 bases align to TRBD1. The V gene's germline CDR1 is LGHDT and CDR2 YNNKEL (reference sequence). The CDR3 runs 16 residues. V lost 4 bases and J lost 4; bases outside the gene matches: 9. The CDR3 loop is CASSRPGTGVVYGYTF. The DNA for the CDR3 is TGTGCCAGCAGCCGTCCCGGGACAGGGGTCGTCTATGGCTACACCTTC.

The chain couples TRBV5-4 to TRBJ2-3, with D possibly TRBD2 on 6 matching bases. CDR3 length: 14 amino acids. V shed 2 bases and J shed 1 base, with 8 bases lying between them. The germline V gene encodes CDR1 SGHNT and CDR2 YYREEE (reference sequence). The CDR3 DNA reads as TGTGCCAGCAGCTTAGCGGGCCGCACAGATACGCAGTATTTT. It codes for CASSLAGRTDTQYF.

J is TRBJ1-2 and V is TRBV10-3; D uncertain. V shed 6 bases and J shed 4 bases, with 15 bases lying between them. The CDR3 contains 14 residues. The germline V gene encodes CDR1 ENHRY and CDR2 SYGVKD. The DNA for the CDR3 is TGTGCCATCAGGGCCTCGAGGGAAATCTATGGCTACACCTTC. Translating it yields CAIRASREIYGYTF.

The chain has TRBV14 and TRBJ1-2, with D possibly being TRBD1 (5 bases). The CDR3 covers 16 residues. In germline, CDR1 is SGHDN, CDR2 FVKESK. V lost 4 bases and J lost 2, with 17 bases in between. The CDR3 DNA reads TGTGCCAGCAGCCCTCCACGGGGGAGTCAGAACTATGGCTACACCTTC. This gives the protein CASSPPRGSQNYGYTF.

V is TRBV24-1 and J is TRBJ1-5, with D tentatively TRBD1 (5 bases). The CDR3 is made up of 15 amino acids. Looked up from germline, CDR1 is KGHDR and CDR2 is SFDVKD. The V and J ends lost 7 bases and 4 bases respectively, with 16 bases between them. Here the CDR3 reads CATSDGGKGNQPQHF. Written as DNA, the CDR3 is TGTGCCACCAGCGACGGGGGAAAGGGGAATCAGCCCCAGCATTTT.

The chain links TRBV5-4 to TRBJ1-2, with D uncertain. Germline values: CDR1 SGHNT, CDR2 YYREEE (reference sequence). This CDR3 contains 12 residues. The V end was cut by 4 bases, the J end by 2 bases, with 6 bases between. The CDR3: CASSAGNYGYTF. The CDR3 nucleotides read TGTGCCAGCAGCGCCGGGAACTATGGCTACACCTTC.

This clone was counted a single time. This chain uses TRBV12-3 or TRBV12-4 with TRBJ1-2; no firm D call. V lost 3 bases and J lost 4, with 6 bases in between. The length of the CDR3 is 12 residues. The CDR3 spells CASSFGSYGYTF. The CDR3, as DNA: TGTGCCAGCAGTTTCGGTTCCTATGGCTACACCTTC.

J is TRBJ2-7 and V is TRBV20-1, with 8 positions matching TRBD1. Unmatched junction bases numbered 12, after V lost 3 bases and J lost 11 bases. The CDR3 runs 13 residues. CDR1 DFQATT and CDR2 SNEGSKA come from the germline V gene (reference sequence). CDR3 residues: CSASYRGTPTEYF. The CDR3 region has the DNA TGCAGTGCTAGTTACAGGGGGACGCCTACGGAGTACTTC.

Points on this clone: The same CDR3 also results from other DNA sequences found in this sample. The CDR3 DNA is TGTGCCAGCAGTTTTGGAGGATTGACTAACTATGGCTACACCTTC. This gives the protein CASSFGGLTNYGYTF. The chain joins TRBV27 to TRBJ1-2; D gene uncertain. Germline assignment: CDR1 MNHEY and CDR2 SMNVEV (reference sequence). Trimming left V 3 bases short and J 0 bases short, with 11 bases between. CDR3 length: 15 residues.